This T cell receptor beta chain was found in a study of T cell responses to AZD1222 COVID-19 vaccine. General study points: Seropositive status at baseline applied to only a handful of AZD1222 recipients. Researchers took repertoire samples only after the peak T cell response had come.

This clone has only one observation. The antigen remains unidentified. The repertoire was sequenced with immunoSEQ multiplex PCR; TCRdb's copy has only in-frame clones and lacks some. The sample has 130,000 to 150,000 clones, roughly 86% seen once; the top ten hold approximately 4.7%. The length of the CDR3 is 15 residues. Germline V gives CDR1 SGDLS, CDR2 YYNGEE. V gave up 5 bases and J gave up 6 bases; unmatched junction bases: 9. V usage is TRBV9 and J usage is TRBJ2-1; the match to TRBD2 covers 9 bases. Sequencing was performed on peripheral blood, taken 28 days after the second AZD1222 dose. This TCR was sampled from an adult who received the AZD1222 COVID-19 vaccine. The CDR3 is CASSDSGGSSNEQFF. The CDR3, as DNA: TGTGCCAGCAGTGATAGCGGGGGTTCAAGCAATGAGCAGTTCTTC.